Described below is a single TCR beta chain sequence and its context. Its antigen remains unidentified. Base qualities are not recorded, but no much larger clone differs from it by a single base. These data come from a study of blood T cell repertoires in COVID-19 (dated by TCRdb to 2019 to 2021). In the study overall: The collaborator samples originated in the United States, Italy and Spain and spanned the acute and convalescent phases of COVID-19. The dataset comprised deeply sampled blood TCRbeta repertoires from subjects exposed to, actively infected with, or recovered from COVID-19. The sample metadata nearly always contained a de-identified subject ID, COVID-19 status, age in years and sex. Samples came from the ongoing ImmuneRACE study (first 160 participants) plus 1,254 subjects from 6 global collaborators. The repertoires were made available in a free public database intended to serve as a resource for research on the immune response to SARS-CoV-2. Where HLA class I and class II types were available, the types were taken from metadata supplied by the sample provider, not from assay-based typing. The prospective study material was composed of cDNA or gDNA derived from T cells, B-cell-depleted T cells, or PBMCs. The research as a whole found: How much clinical and demographic metadata was included differed by source and by participant, and the metadata was provided uncurated.

The V and J ends are trimmed by 10 bases and 8 bases, leaving 20 bases between them. The CDR3 numbers 13 residues from cysteine through phenylalanine. Only the CDR3 DNA stays, 39 bases, in frame from base 1. CDR1 and CDR2 are read off the germline V gene as SGHVS and FQNEAQ. Each collaborating institution followed its own protocols to collect whole blood in K2EDTA tubes. For TCRbeta analysis, collaborators shipped samples as frozen whole blood, isolated PBMCs, or DNA extracted from either of those sample types. The immunoSEQ Assay, a bias-controlled multiplex PCR, was used to amplify TCRbeta CDR3 regions from genomic DNA. The paper's processing steps were these. Within the assay, amplification of reference gene primers was used to estimate how many nucleated cells each sample contained. To quantify the absolute abundance of each unique TCRbeta CDR3 rearrangement, sequence reads were collapsed and filtered. For each sample, productive Simpson clonality was calculated as the square root of Simpson's diversity index over productive rearrangements. TCRdb provides this immuneACCESS table in a form limited to in-frame rearrangements. Some clones are lacking; in checked studies, under half of them reflect an unresolved V gene, and why the rest are absent is not known. That table furnishes V, J and clone size, whereas the DNA furnished D and trimming. The sample contains approximately 230,000 clones, roughly 80% of them found a single time. The ten largest clones take up nearly 9% of the sample.

The chain is assembled from TRBV7-8 and TRBJ1-2, and the D gene may be TRBD1, 6 bases matching. The source material was peripheral blood. The receptor was derived from a man older than 75 with acute or convalescent COVID-19. DNA sequence: TGTGCCATCAACCAGGGGATGCAAGGCGGCTACACCTTC. This codes for CAINQGMQGGYTF.